This TCR beta chain comes out of a study of cytomegalovirus exposure and HLA in healthy donors. Study-level background: A preliminary data release comprised around 85 million unique TCRs obtained from HLA-typed donors.

The study, taken as a whole, reports: Trimming of TCR beta V- and J-genes showed a link, identified in a later analysis, to a missense DCLRE1C variant.

V shed 2 bases and J shed 4 bases, with 18 bases lying between them. The germline gives CDR1 SNHLY, CDR2 FYNNEI. This CDR3 is 16 amino acids long. PCR amplification relied on 60 Vbeta primers (plus 13 Jbeta primers). The assay was immunoSEQ multiplex PCR, and TCRdb's table has in-frame clones only and misses some. The sample has 110,000 to 150,000 clones; about 70% are singletons. This clone was seen many times. Its antigen is unknown. Sequencing input: PBMCs. The chain couples TRBV2 to TRBJ2-7; TRBD2 might be the D (6 bases). This receptor was taken from a woman in her forties in good health and CMV-seronegative. CDR3 in amino acids: CASSELGAQSGYEQYF. The CDR3 DNA follows: TGTGCCAGCAGTGAATTGGGTGCGCAGAGCGGGTACGAGCAGTACTTC.